Listed below are T cell receptor beta chains from one sample, sequenced in a study of CD8 T cells in ankylosing spondylitis. TCRdb reprocessed the 5' RACE reads via MiXCR and lists one record per CDR3 protein. The sample lists about 240,000 distinct CDR3 sequences; roughly a tenth were seen once. The sample was blood, either unsorted or a sorted T cell fraction (not recorded which). The receptors come from a male donor with ankylosing spondylitis or in good health (not recorded which). CDR3s include the opening cysteine and the closing phenylalanine or tryptophan. D genes are given only for firm matches. The listing skips clone size in some rows; elsewhere it reads once, few, many or a size class.

size: many
V: TRBV15
length: 15
D: TRBD1
J: TRBJ1-1
CDR3: CATSRGGTEYTEAFF
DNA: TGTGCCACCAGCAGAGGGGGGACAGAATACACTGAAGCTTTCTTT

size: few
V: TRBV6-2/TRBV6-3
length: 15
D: -
J: TRBJ2-7
CDR3: CASSPGAVRAYEQYF
DNA: TGTGCCAGCAGTCCCGGGGCTGTTAGGGCATACGAGCAGTACTTC

size: many
V: TRBV5-1
length: 13
D: -
J: TRBJ2-4
CDR3: CASSLGLQNIQYF
DNA: TGCGCCAGCAGCTTGGGGCTTCAAAACATTCAGTACTTC

size: many
V: TRBV5-1
length: 15
D: TRBD2
J: TRBJ2-3
CDR3: CASSLLRGGTDTQYF
DNA: TGCGCCAGCAGCTTGCTGCGGGGGGGTACAGATACGCAGTATTTT

size: few
V: TRBV30
length: 19
D: TRBD2
J: TRBJ2-1
CDR3: CAWSKASGGFIGSYNEQFF
DNA: TGTGCCTGGAGTAAAGCTAGCGGGGGGTTCATCGGCTCCTACAATGAGCAGTTCTTC

size: many
V: TRBV30
length: 17
D: -
J: TRBJ1-4
CDR3: CARGGGGNSATNEKLFF
DNA: TGTGCCCGAGGTGGAGGGGGGAATAGTGCAACTAATGAAAAACTGTTTTTT

size: few
V: TRBV7-9
length: 16
D: TRBD1
J: TRBJ2-3
CDR3: CASSLLPNRGTDTQYF
DNA: TGTGCCAGCAGCCTGCTTCCTAACAGGGGGACAGATACGCAGTATTTT

size: many
V: TRBV20-1
length: 15
D: TRBD2
J: TRBJ2-3
CDR3: CSASMASGMWDTQYF
DNA: TGCAGTGCTAGTATGGCTAGCGGGATGTGGGATACGCAGTATTTT

size: many
V: TRBV2
length: 10
D: -
J: TRBJ2-2
CDR3: CASRGGELFF
DNA: TGTGCCAGCCGTGGCGGGGAGCTGTTTTTT

size: many
V: TRBV11-2
length: 16
D: -
J: TRBJ1-1
CDR3: CASSLASGLMNTEAFF
DNA: TGTGCCAGCAGCTTAGCGTCAGGCCTCATGAACACTGAAGCTTTCTTT

size: many
V: TRBV3-1
length: 16
D: TRBD2
J: TRBJ2-1
CDR3: CASSQEGLAGNNEQFF
DNA: TGTGCCAGCAGCCAAGAGGGACTAGCGGGGAACAATGAGCAGTTCTTC

size: many
V: TRBV5-6
length: 13
D: -
J: TRBJ2-7
CDR3: CASSPWRGAEQYF
DNA: TGTGCCAGCAGCCCGTGGCGGGGAGCCGAGCAGTACTTC

size: few
V: TRBV11-3
length: 16
D: TRBD1
J: TRBJ2-2
CDR3: CASSFGGQGGTGELFF
DNA: TGTGCCAGCAGCTTCGGGGGACAGGGAGGGACCGGGGAGCTGTTTTTT

size: -
V: TRBV7-9
length: 17
D: -
J: TRBJ1-3
CDR3: CASSPGLRERSGNTIYF
DNA: TGTGCCAGCAGCCCCGGGCTGCGCGAACGCTCTGGAAACACCATATATTTT

size: many
V: TRBV5-1
length: 15
D: -
J: TRBJ2-7
CDR3: CASSRAAGNGYEQYF
DNA: TGCGCCAGCAGCCGGGCTGCAGGGAACGGCTACGAGCAGTACTTC

size: many
V: TRBV7-7
length: 13
D: -
J: TRBJ1-5
CDR3: CASSLAFDQPQHF
DNA: TGTGCCAGCAGCTTAGCGTTCGATCAGCCCCAGCATTTT

size: many
V: TRBV20-1
length: 16
D: -
J: TRBJ2-5
CDR3: CSATAPGQAYQETQYF
DNA: TGCAGTGCTACCGCTCCGGGACAAGCGTACCAAGAGACCCAGTACTTC

size: many
V: TRBV12-3/TRBV12-4
length: 13
D: -
J: TRBJ1-2
CDR3: CASSPVANYGYTF
DNA: TGTGCCAGCAGTCCCGTGGCTAACTATGGCTACACCTTC

size: few
V: TRBV6-2/TRBV6-3
length: 15
D: -
J: TRBJ2-7
CDR3: CASSYAVKGKGEQYF
DNA: TGTGCCAGCAGTTACGCGGTGAAGGGGAAGGGGGAGCAGTACTTC

size: many
V: TRBV20-1
length: 15
D: -
J: TRBJ2-4
CDR3: CSASLGLGPKNIQYF
DNA: TGCAGTGCTAGTCTGGGGCTAGGGCCCAAAAACATTCAGTACTTC

size: many
V: TRBV12-3/TRBV12-4
length: 16
D: TRBD1
J: TRBJ1-2
CDR3: CASSPPDRGYGYGYTF
DNA: TGTGCCAGCAGTCCGCCTGACAGGGGGTACGGCTATGGCTACACCTTC

size: -
V: TRBV12-3/TRBV12-4
length: 16
D: TRBD2
J: TRBJ2-3
CDR3: CASSLRTSGGRDTQYF
DNA: TGTGCCAGCAGTCTAAGGACTAGCGGGGGAAGAGATACGCAGTATTTT

size: many
V: TRBV20-1
length: 12
D: -
J: TRBJ1-1
CDR3: CSAGGHVTEAFF
DNA: TGCAGTGCGGGGGGGCATGTCACTGAAGCTTTCTTT

size: few
V: TRBV7-9
length: 15
D: TRBD2
J: TRBJ2-1
CDR3: CASSLMAGGLNEQFF
DNA: TGTGCCAGCAGCCTAATGGCGGGGGGGCTCAATGAGCAGTTCTTC

size: many
V: TRBV12-3/TRBV12-4
length: 13
D: -
J: TRBJ1-1
CDR3: CASSLGLATEAFF
DNA: TGTGCCAGCAGTCTGGGCCTGGCCACTGAAGCTTTCTTT

size: many
V: TRBV3-1
length: 16
D: -
J: TRBJ2-3
CDR3: CASSQDGPLSTDTQYF
DNA: TGTGCCAGCAGCCAAGACGGACCCCTTAGCACAGATACGCAGTATTTT

size: many
V: TRBV3-1
length: 12
D: -
J: TRBJ2-7
CDR3: CASSRQIYEQYF
DNA: TGTGCCAGCAGCAGACAGATCTACGAGCAGTACTTC

size: many
V: TRBV12-3/TRBV12-4
length: 12
D: -
J: TRBJ2-1
CDR3: CASSKGYNEQFF
DNA: TGTGCCAGCAGTAAGGGATACAATGAGCAGTTCTTC

size: many
V: TRBV6-1
length: 14
D: -
J: TRBJ2-7
CDR3: CASRGSPPSYEQYF
DNA: TGTGCCAGCAGAGGCAGCCCACCCTCCTACGAGCAGTACTTC

size: many
V: TRBV20-1
length: 15
D: -
J: TRBJ2-7
CDR3: CSARDGERSYHEQYF
DNA: TGCAGTGCTAGAGATGGAGAGCGGTCCTACCACGAGCAGTACTTC

size: many
V: TRBV10-3
length: 14
D: TRBD2
J: TRBJ2-1
CDR3: CAISGAGGSNEQFF
DNA: TGTGCCATCAGCGGGGCGGGAGGCTCCAATGAGCAGTTCTTC

size: few
V: TRBV7-2
length: 13
D: -
J: TRBJ2-7
CDR3: CASSLMLLYEQYF
DNA: TGTGCCAGCAGCTTAATGTTGTTATACGAGCAGTACTTC

size: -
V: TRBV9
length: 17
D: -
J: TRBJ2-6
CDR3: CASSGKIQGSGANVLTF
DNA: TGTGCCAGCAGCGGGAAAATCCAGGGCTCTGGGGCCAACGTCCTGACTTTC

size: few
V: TRBV2
length: 15
D: TRBD2
J: TRBJ2-7
CDR3: CASRIGTSGDYEQYF
DNA: TGTGCCAGCAGAATTGGGACTAGCGGGGACTACGAGCAGTACTTC

size: few
V: TRBV20-1
length: 16
D: TRBD1
J: TRBJ1-3
CDR3: CSARTGQAPSGNTIYF
DNA: TGCAGTGCTAGAACGGGACAGGCTCCCTCTGGAAACACCATATATTTT

size: -
V: TRBV27
length: 14
D: -
J: TRBJ1-1
CDR3: CASSFGDMNTEAFF
DNA: TGTGCCAGCAGTTTCGGGGATATGAACACTGAAGCTTTCTTT

size: many
V: TRBV6-1
length: 18
D: TRBD1
J: TRBJ1-2
CDR3: CASSVSSDRGGPNYGYTF
DNA: TGTGCCAGCAGTGTTTCATCGGACAGGGGTGGCCCTAACTATGGCTACACCTTC

size: -
V: TRBV11-2
length: 16
D: -
J: TRBJ1-4
CDR3: CASSLVLGGTNEKLFF
DNA: TGTGCCAGCAGCTTAGTCCTTGGGGGAACTAATGAAAAACTGTTTTTT

size: few
V: TRBV15
length: 16
D: -
J: TRBJ2-2
CDR3: CATSRDRAGSTGELFF
DNA: TGTGCCACCAGCAGAGATCGGGCGGGAAGCACCGGGGAGCTGTTTTTT

size: few
V: TRBV11-3
length: 16
D: -
J: TRBJ2-2
CDR3: CASSLEGAKNTGELFF
DNA: TGTGCCAGCAGCTTAGAAGGGGCGAAGAACACCGGGGAGCTGTTTTTT

size: many
V: TRBV27
length: 14
D: -
J: TRBJ2-3
CDR3: CASSFRHGPDTQYF
DNA: TGTGCCAGCAGTTTTAGGCATGGTCCAGATACGCAGTATTTT

size: many
V: TRBV25-1
length: 15
D: TRBD1
J: TRBJ2-7
CDR3: CASSLTGQGSYEQYF
DNA: TGTGCCAGCAGTCTTACGGGACAGGGTTCCTACGAGCAGTACTTC

size: -
V: TRBV6-1
length: 15
D: -
J: TRBJ2-5
CDR3: CASTQRRPGLGTQYF
DNA: TGTGCCAGCACTCAGAGGCGGCCGGGATTGGGAACCCAGTACTTC

size: many
V: TRBV20-1
length: 12
D: TRBD1
J: TRBJ1-2
CDR3: CSAVGQGAGYTF
DNA: TGCAGTGCTGTGGGACAGGGGGCGGGCTACACCTTC

size: many
V: TRBV30
length: 12
D: TRBD2
J: TRBJ2-5
CDR3: CAWTSGQETQYF
DNA: TGTGCCTGGACTAGCGGACAAGAGACCCAGTACTTC

size: few
V: TRBV12-3/TRBV12-4
length: 15
D: -
J: TRBJ2-2
CDR3: CVTKGEGGVTGELFF
DNA: TGTGTCACCAAGGGGGAGGGGGGGGTAACCGGGGAGCTGTTTTTT

size: many
V: TRBV5-1
length: 14
D: TRBD1
J: TRBJ2-1
CDR3: CASSFDRGTNEQFF
DNA: TGCGCCAGCAGCTTCGACAGGGGGACGAATGAGCAGTTCTTC

size: many
V: TRBV7-9
length: 15
D: -
J: TRBJ1-2
CDR3: CASSTPTATPYGYTF
DNA: TGTGCCAGCAGCACCCCGACAGCCACCCCCTATGGCTACACCTTC

size: many
V: TRBV14
length: 16
D: -
J: TRBJ1-1
CDR3: CASSRRFGTMNTEAFF
DNA: TGTGCCAGCAGCCGACGATTTGGGACTATGAACACTGAAGCTTTCTTT

size: -
V: TRBV12-3/TRBV12-4
length: 18
D: TRBD1
J: TRBJ1-2
CDR3: CASSSATGSRGGGYGYTF
DNA: TGTGCCAGCAGTTCGGCGACAGGGTCAAGGGGTGGGGGTTATGGCTACACCTTC

size: many
V: TRBV10-3
length: 15
D: -
J: TRBJ2-1
CDR3: CAISEGGGTYNEQFF
DNA: TGTGCCATCAGTGAAGGAGGGGGGACTTACAATGAGCAGTTCTTC

size: few
V: TRBV20-1
length: 14
D: TRBD2
J: TRBJ2-1
CDR3: CSARREGAMNEQFF
DNA: TGCAGTGCTAGGCGGGAGGGTGCTATGAATGAGCAGTTCTTC

size: -
V: TRBV3-1
length: 15
D: -
J: TRBJ1-4
CDR3: CASSQRTVSNEKLFF
DNA: TGTGCCAGCAGCCAACGGACAGTCTCGAATGAAAAACTGTTTTTT

size: -
V: TRBV4-1
length: 15
D: TRBD1
J: TRBJ1-2
CDR3: CASSLTGTGADGYTF
DNA: TGCGCCAGCAGCCTTACCGGGACAGGGGCGGATGGCTACACCTTC

size: many
V: TRBV6-1
length: 14
D: -
J: TRBJ2-2
CDR3: CASLLSKGTGELFF
DNA: TGTGCCAGCCTCCTTAGCAAGGGGACCGGGGAGCTGTTTTTT